This paragraph reports one TCR beta chain. These data come from a study of blood T cell repertoires in COVID-19. The CDR3 covers 15 residues. Germline V gene data show CDR1 as WSHSY and CDR2 as SAAADI. The junction had 6 bases not matched to a gene; V was cut back by 4 bases and J by 6 bases. Only in-frame clones appear in the TCRdb table, and some are missing; sequencing was by immunoSEQ multiplex PCR. The table records more than 250,000 clones, 85% to 90% of them present only once. This clonotype was sampled from a man between 18 and 35 years old with active or convalescent COVID-19. V usage is TRBV10-2 and J usage is TRBJ2-3, with 11 bases aligning to TRBD1. Specimen: peripheral blood. The CDR3 here is CASSVGQGAIDTQYF. CDR3 DNA: TGCGCCAGCAGTGTTGGACAGGGGGCAATTGATACGCAGTATTTT.